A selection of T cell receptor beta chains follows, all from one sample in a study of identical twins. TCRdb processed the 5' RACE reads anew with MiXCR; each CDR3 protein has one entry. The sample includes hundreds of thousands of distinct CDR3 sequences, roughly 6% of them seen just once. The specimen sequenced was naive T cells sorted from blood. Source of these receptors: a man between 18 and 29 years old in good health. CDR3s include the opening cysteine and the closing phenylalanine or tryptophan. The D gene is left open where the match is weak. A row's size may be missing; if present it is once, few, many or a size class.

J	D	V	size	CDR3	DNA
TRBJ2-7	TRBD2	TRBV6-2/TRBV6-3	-	CASRALAGAYEQYF	TGTGCCAGCAGGGCACTAGCGGGCGCCTACGAGCAGTACTTC
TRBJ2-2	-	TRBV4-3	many	CASSQDEDYFSGELFF	TGCGCCAGCAGCCAGGATGAGGACTATTTTTCCGGGGAGCTGTTTTTT
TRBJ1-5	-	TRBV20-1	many	CSAWDISNQPQHF	TGCAGTGCCTGGGACATTAGCAATCAGCCCCAGCATTTT
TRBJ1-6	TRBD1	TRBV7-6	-	CASSKGTGGSPLHF	TGTGCCAGCAGCAAGGGGACAGGCGGGTCACCCCTCCACTTT
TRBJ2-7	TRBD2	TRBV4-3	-	CASSQEWGLVPYEQYF	TGCGCCAGCAGCCAAGAGTGGGGACTAGTACCCTACGAGCAGTACTTC
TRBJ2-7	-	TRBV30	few	CAWSIGTGEQYF	TGTGCCTGGAGTATCGGGACGGGGGAGCAGTACTTC
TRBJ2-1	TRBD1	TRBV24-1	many	CATEGQGYNEQFF	TGTGCCACTGAAGGACAGGGATACAATGAGCAGTTCTTC
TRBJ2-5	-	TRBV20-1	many	CSARPGGETQYF	TGCAGTGCTAGACCTGGCGGAGAGACCCAGTACTTC
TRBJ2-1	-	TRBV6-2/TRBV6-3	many	CASSFLWAHNEQFF	TGTGCCAGCAGTTTTCTATGGGCACACAATGAGCAGTTCTTC
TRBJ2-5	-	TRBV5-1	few	CASQDQETQYF	TGCGCCAGCCAAGACCAAGAGACCCAGTACTTC
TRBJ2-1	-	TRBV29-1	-	CSVELRRPGTVYNEQFF	TGCAGCGTTGAATTGAGGAGACCCGGGACGGTCTACAATGAGCAGTTCTTC
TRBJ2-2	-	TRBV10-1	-	CASRKTDTGELFF	TGCGCCAGCAGGAAGACAGACACCGGGGAGCTGTTTTTT
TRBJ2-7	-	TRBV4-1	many	CASSQQKGHEQYF	TGCGCCAGCAGCCAACAAAAGGGTCACGAGCAGTACTTC
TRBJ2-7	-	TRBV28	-	CASIPAGDFYEQYF	TGTGCCAGCATCCCAGCAGGGGATTTCTACGAGCAGTACTTC
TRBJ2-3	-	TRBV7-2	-	CASSPTGGTANTQYF	TGTGCCAGCAGCCCCACGGGCGGGACGGCAAATACGCAGTATTTT
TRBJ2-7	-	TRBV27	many	CASSLRGTYEQYF	TGTGCCAGCAGTTTGAGAGGGACCTACGAGCAGTACTTC
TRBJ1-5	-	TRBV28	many	CASSQSGPYSNQPQHF	TGTGCCAGCAGTCAATCGGGGCCCTATAGCAATCAGCCCCAGCATTTT
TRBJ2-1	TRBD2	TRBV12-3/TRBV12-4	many	CASSPAGTSGRRVF	TGTGCCAGCAGCCCAGCCGGGACTAGCGGGAGGAGGGTCTTC
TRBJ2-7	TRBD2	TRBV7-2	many	CASSLASGSGQYF	TGTGCCAGCAGCTTAGCTAGCGGGAGCGGGCAGTACTTC
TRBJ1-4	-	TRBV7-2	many	CASSLSAATNEKLFF	TGTGCCAGCAGCTTATCTGCAGCAACTAATGAAAAACTGTTTTTT
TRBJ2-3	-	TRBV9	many	CASSDELGDTQYF	TGTGCCAGCAGCGACGAGTTGGGAGATACGCAGTATTTT
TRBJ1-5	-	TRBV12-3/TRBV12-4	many	CASSSTFPRTHQPQHF	TGTGCCAGCAGTTCGACGTTCCCGCGAACGCATCAGCCCCAGCATTTT
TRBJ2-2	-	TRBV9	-	CASSALTGGVGAGELFF	TGTGCCAGCAGCGCACTCACAGGGGGGGTAGGGGCCGGGGAGCTGTTTTTT
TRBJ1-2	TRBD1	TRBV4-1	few	CASSHGQGGGAGYGYTF	TGCGCCAGCAGCCATGGACAGGGCGGAGGGGCGGGCTATGGCTACACCTTC
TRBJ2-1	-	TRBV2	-	CASRPDRPYNEQFF	TGTGCCAGCAGACCCGACAGGCCCTACAATGAGCAGTTCTTC
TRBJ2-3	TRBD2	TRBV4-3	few	CASSQALAGDTQYF	TGCGCCAGCAGCCAAGCCCTAGCGGGAGATACGCAGTATTTT
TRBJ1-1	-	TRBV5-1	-	CASSPLGQKGHTEAFF	TGCGCCAGCAGCCCCCTCGGACAAAAGGGGCACACTGAAGCTTTCTTT
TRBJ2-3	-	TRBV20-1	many	CSASPGALTQYF	TGCAGTGCTAGCCCAGGGGCGCTTACGCAGTATTTT
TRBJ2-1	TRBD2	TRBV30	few	CAWENVLWGGGNEQFF	TGTGCCTGGGAAAACGTCCTCTGGGGGGGAGGCAATGAGCAGTTCTTC
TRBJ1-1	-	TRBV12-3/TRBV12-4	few	CASATVGGAFF	TGTGCCAGCGCCACCGTGGGTGGAGCTTTCTTT
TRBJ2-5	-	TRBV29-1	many	CSVATGETQYF	TGCAGCGTTGCTACTGGTGAGACCCAGTACTTC
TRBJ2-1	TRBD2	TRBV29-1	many	CSVEGRKAGGSYNEQFF	TGCAGCGTTGAAGGGAGGAAGGCGGGAGGCTCCTACAATGAGCAGTTCTTC
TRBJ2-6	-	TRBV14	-	CASSQVSSGANVLTF	TGTGCCAGCAGCCAAGTCAGCTCTGGGGCCAACGTCCTGACTTTC
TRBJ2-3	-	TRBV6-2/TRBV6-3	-	CASSYMDTQYF	TGTGCCAGCAGTTATATGGATACGCAGTATTTT
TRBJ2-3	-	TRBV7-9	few	CASSLDWDGTDTQYF	TGTGCCAGCAGCTTAGACTGGGACGGCACAGATACGCAGTATTTT
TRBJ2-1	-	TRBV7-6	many	CASLVGGDYNEQFF	TGTGCCAGCCTCGTCGGGGGCGACTACAATGAGCAGTTCTTC
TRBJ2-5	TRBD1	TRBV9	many	CASSISGGQAGETQYF	TGTGCCAGCAGCATAAGTGGTGGACAGGCGGGAGAGACCCAGTACTTC
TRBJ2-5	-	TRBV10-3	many	CAISESVQETQYF	TGTGCCATCAGTGAGTCAGTACAAGAGACCCAGTACTTC
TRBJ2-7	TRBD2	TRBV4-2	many	CASSQVTSASFYEQYF	TGTGCCAGCAGCCAAGTAACTAGCGCCTCGTTCTACGAGCAGTACTTC
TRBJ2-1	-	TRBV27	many	CASSLSGPSLIF	TGTGCCAGCAGTTTATCCGGACCTTCCCTTATCTTC
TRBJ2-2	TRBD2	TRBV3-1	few	CASSQGLAGINTGELFF	TGTGCCAGCAGCCAAGGACTAGCGGGGATCAACACCGGGGAGCTGTTTTTT
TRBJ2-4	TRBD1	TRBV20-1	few	CSASGTGGNIQYF	TGCAGTGCCTCCGGGACAGGGGGTAACATTCAGTACTTC
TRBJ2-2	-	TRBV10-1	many	CASSERAGELFF	TGCGCCAGCAGTGAGAGGGCCGGGGAGCTGTTTTTT
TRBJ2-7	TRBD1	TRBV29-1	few	CSVVRGGTGTGERWGQPYEQYF	TGCAGCGTTGTTCGGGGGGGGACCGGGACAGGGGAGCGTTGGGGCCAGCCCTACGAGCAGTACTTC
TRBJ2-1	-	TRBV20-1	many	CSATALSSYNEQFF	TGCAGTGCGACGGCGCTCAGCTCCTACAATGAGCAGTTCTTC
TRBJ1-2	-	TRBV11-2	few	CASSRIAGGGDYGYTF	TGTGCCAGCAGCCGGATCGCCGGTGGAGGGGACTATGGCTACACCTTC
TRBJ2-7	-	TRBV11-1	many	CASSFKVGQGKLYYEQYF	TGTGCCAGCAGCTTCAAGGTTGGGCAGGGTAAACTCTACTACGAGCAGTACTTC
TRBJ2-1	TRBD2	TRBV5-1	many	CASSLELAGGRIEQFF	TGCGCCAGCAGCTTGGAATTAGCGGGAGGTAGGATTGAGCAGTTCTTC
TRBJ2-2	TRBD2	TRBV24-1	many	CATMGLVATGELFF	TGTGCCACCATGGGACTAGTTGCCACCGGGGAGCTGTTTTTT
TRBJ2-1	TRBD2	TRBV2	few	CASSELAGGHIEQFF	TGTGCCAGCAGTGAATTAGCGGGAGGGCATATTGAGCAGTTCTTC
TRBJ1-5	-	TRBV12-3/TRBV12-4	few	CASSLESQLAQPQHF	TGTGCCAGCAGTTTAGAATCCCAGCTCGCGCAGCCCCAGCATTTT
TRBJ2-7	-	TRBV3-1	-	CASSVRLGEQYF	TGTGCCAGCAGCGTCCGACTGGGCGAGCAGTACTTC
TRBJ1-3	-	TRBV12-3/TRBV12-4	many	CASSAPRGGIISGNTIYF	TGTGCCAGCAGTGCACCAAGAGGGGGAATAATCTCTGGAAACACCATATATTTT
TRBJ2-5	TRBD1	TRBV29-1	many	CSASGTGEETQYF	TGCAGCGCTTCCGGGACAGGGGAAGAGACCCAGTACTTC
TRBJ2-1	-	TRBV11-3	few	CASSLLDREDEQFF	TGTGCCAGCAGCTTATTAGACCGGGAAGATGAGCAGTTCTTC
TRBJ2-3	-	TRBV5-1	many	CASSLALRQYTDTQYF	TGCGCCAGCAGCTTGGCCCTCCGACAGTACACAGATACGCAGTATTTT
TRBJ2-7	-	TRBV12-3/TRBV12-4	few	CASSLAPTGGEQYF	TGTGCCAGCAGCCTTGCACCGACCGGCGGCGAGCAGTACTTC
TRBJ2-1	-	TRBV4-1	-	CASSQEGGLDRNEQFF	TGCGCCAGCAGCCAAGAAGGGGGGCTGGATAGGAATGAGCAGTTCTTC
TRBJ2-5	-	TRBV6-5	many	CASSYRRGQGTQYF	TGTGCCAGCAGTTATAGGAGGGGGCAAGGGACCCAGTACTTC
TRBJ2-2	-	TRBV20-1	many	CSAWVTNTGELFF	TGCAGTGCTTGGGTGACTAACACCGGGGAGCTGTTTTTT